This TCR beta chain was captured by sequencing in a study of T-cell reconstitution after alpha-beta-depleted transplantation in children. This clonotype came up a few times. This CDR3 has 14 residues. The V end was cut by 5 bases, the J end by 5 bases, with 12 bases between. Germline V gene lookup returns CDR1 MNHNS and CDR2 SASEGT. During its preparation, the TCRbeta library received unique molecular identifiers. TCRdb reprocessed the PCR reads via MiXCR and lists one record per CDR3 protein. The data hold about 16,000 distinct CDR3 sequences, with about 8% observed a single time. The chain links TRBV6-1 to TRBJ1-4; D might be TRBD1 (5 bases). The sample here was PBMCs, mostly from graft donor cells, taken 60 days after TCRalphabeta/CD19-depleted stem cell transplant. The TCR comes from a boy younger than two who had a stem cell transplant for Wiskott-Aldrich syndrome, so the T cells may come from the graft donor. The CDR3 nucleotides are TGTGCCAGCAGTAAAGGGACTTCCAATGAAAAACTGTTTTTT. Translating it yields CASSKGTSNEKLFF.